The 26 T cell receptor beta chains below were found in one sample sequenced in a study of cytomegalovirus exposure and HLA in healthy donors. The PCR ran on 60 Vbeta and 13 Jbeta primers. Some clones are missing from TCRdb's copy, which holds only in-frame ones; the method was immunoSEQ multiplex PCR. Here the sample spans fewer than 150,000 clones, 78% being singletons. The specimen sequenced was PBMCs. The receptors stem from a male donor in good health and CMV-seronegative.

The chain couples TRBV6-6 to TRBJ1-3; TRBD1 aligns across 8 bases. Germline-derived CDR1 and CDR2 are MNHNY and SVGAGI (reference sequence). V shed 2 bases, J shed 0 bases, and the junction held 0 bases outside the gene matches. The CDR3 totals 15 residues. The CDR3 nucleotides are TGTGCCAGCAGTTACACAGGGGGCTCTGGAAACACCATATATTTT. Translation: CASSYTGGSGNTIYF.

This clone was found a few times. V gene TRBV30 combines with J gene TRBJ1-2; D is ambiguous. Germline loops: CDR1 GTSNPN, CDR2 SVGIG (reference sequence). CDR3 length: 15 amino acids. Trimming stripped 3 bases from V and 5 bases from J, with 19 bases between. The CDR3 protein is CAWRRRRERRYGYTF. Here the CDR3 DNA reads TGTGCCTGGAGACGGAGGAGGGAAAGGAGATATGGCTACACCTTC. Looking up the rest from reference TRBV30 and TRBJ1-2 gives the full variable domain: SQTIHQWPATLVQPVGSPLSLECTVEGTSNPNLYWYRQAAGRGLQLLFYSVGIGQISSEVPQNLSASRPQDRQFILSSKKLLLSDSGFYLCAWRRRRERRYGYTFGSGTRLTVV.

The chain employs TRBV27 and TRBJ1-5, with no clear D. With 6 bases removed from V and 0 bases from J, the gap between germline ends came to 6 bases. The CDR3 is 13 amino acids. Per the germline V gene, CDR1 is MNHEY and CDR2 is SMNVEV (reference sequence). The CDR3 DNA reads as TGTGCCAGCAGCACTTATAGCAATCAGCCCCAGCATTTT. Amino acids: CASSTYSNQPQHF.

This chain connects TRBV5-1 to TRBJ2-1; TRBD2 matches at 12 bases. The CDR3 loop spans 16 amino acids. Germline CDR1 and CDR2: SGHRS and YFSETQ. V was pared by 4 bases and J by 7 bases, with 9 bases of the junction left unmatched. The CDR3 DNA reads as TGCGCCAGCAGCCGAGGTCTAGCGGGGGGGCTAAATGAGCAGTTCTTC. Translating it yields CASSRGLAGGLNEQFF.

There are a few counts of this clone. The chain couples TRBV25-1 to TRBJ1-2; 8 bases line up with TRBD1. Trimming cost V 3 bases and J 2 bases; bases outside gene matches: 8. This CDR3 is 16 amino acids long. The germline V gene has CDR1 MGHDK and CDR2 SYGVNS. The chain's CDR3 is CASSDPGQGNNYGYTF. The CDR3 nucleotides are TGTGCCAGCAGTGACCCCGGACAGGGAAACAACTATGGCTACACCTTC.

CDR3 bases: TGTGCTAGTGGTTTGGTTCTCGACATGTTAGAGACCCAGTACTTC. Protein product: CASGLVLDMLETQYF. J is TRBJ2-5 and V is TRBV12-5; unclear D gene. Germline lookup yields CDR1 LGHNT and CDR2 FRNRAP. CDR3 length equals 15 residues. The V gene lost 0 bases and the J gene lost 4 bases, with 12 bases spanning the gap.

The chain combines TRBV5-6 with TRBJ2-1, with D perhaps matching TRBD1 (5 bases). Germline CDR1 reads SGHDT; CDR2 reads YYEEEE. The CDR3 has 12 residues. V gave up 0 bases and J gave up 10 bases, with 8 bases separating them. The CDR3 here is CASSLARAEQFF. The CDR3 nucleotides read TGTGCCAGCAGCTTGGCCAGGGCCGAGCAGTTCTTC. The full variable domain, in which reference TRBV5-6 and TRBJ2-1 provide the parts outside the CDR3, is DAGVTQSPTHLIKTRGQQVTLRCSPKSGHDTVSWYQQALGQGPQFIFQYYEEEERQRGNFPDRFSGHQFPNYSSELNVNALLLGDSALYLCASSLARAEQFFGPGTRLTVL.

The CDR3 nucleotides read TGTGCCAGCAGCCCCCGGTTCTCCTACGAGCAGTACTTC. Its protein is CASSPRFSYEQYF. The V gene is TRBV6-6, the J gene TRBJ2-7; D unresolved. The CDR3 loop spans 13 amino acids. CDR1 is MNHNY and CDR2 is SVGAGI in the germline V gene (reference sequence). Trimming pared 6 bases from V and 0 bases from J, leaving 9 bases between.

The CDR3 protein is CASSLLSGSGYNEQFF. The CDR3 DNA sequence: TGTGCCAGCAGCTTACTAAGCGGGAGTGGGTACAATGAGCAGTTCTTC. The chain couples TRBV7-9 to TRBJ2-1; the match to TRBD2 covers 8 bases. The ends lost 2 bases at V and 4 bases at J; junction bases unmatched: 7. Germline CDR1 SEHNR, CDR2 FQNEAQ (reference sequence). The CDR3 is 16 residues long.

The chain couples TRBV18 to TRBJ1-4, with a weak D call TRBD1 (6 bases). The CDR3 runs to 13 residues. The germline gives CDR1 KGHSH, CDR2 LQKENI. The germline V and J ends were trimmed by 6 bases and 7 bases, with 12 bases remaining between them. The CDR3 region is CASSDSDGEKLFF. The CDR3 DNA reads TGTGCCAGCTCGGACAGTGACGGTGAAAAACTGTTTTTT.

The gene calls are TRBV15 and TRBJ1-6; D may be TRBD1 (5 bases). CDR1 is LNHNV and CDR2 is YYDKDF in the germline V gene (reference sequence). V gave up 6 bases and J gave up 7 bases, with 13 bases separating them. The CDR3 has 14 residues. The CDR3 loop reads CATRGPLGNSPLHF. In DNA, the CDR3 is TGTGCCACCAGGGGGCCCCTGGGGAATTCACCCCTCCACTTT.

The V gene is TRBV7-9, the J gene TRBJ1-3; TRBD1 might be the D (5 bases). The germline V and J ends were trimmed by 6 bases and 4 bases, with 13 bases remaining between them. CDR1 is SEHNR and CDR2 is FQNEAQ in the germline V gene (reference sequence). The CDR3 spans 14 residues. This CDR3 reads CASSFDSVGNTIYF. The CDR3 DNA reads TGTGCCAGCAGTTTTGACAGCGTCGGAAACACCATATATTTT.

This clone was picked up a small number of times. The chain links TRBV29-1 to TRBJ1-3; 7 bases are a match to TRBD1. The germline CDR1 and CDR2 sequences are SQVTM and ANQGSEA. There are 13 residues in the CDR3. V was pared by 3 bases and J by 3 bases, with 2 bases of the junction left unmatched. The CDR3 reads CSVDAGGGNTIYF. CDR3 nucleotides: TGCAGCGTTGACGCAGGGGGTGGAAACACCATATATTTT.

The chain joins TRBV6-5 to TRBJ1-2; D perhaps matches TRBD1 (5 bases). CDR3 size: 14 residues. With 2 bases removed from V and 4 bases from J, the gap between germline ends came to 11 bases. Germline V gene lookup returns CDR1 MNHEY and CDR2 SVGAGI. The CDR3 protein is CASSYRGLGYGYTF. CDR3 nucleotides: TGTGCCAGCAGTTACAGGGGCCTTGGCTATGGCTACACCTTC.

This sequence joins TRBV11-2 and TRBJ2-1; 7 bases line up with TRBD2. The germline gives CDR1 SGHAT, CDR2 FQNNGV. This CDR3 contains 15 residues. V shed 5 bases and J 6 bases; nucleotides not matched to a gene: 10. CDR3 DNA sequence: TGTGCCAGCAGCCGATACGCGGGAGAGGGCAATGAGCAGTTCTTC. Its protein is CASSRYAGEGNEQFF.

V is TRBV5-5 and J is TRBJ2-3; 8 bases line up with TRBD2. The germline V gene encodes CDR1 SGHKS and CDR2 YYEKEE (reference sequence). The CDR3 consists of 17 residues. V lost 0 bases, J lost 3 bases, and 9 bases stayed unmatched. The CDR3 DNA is TGTGCCAGCAGCTTGGCCTCGGCGGGGGGTCGAACAGATACGCAGTATTTT. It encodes CASSLASAGGRTDTQYF.

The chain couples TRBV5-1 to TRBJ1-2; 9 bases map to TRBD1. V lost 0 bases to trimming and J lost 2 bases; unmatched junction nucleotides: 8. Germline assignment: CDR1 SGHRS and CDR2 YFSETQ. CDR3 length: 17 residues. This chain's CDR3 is CASSLGSYRGRNYGYTF. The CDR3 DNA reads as TGCGCCAGCAGCTTGGGCTCCTACAGGGGGCGAAACTATGGCTACACCTTC.

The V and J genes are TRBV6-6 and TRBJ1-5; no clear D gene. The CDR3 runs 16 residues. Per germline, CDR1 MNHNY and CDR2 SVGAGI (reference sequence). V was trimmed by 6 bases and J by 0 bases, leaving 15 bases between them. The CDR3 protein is CASSEREEFSNQPQHF. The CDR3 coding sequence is TGTGCCAGCAGCGAGAGGGAAGAATTTAGCAATCAGCCCCAGCATTTT.

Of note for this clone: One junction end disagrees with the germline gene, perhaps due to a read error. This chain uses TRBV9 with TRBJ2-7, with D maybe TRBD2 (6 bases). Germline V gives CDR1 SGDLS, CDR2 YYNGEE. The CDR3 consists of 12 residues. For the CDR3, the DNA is TGTGCCAGCAGCGTTGGAGGGGACGAGCAGTACTTT. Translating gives CASSVGGDEQYF.

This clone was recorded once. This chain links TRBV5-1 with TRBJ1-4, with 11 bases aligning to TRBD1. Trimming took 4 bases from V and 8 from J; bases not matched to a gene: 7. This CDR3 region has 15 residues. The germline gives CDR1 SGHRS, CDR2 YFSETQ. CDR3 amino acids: CASSKDRGLEEKLFF. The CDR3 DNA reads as TGCGCCAGCAGCAAGGACAGGGGGCTAGAGGAAAAACTGTTTTTT. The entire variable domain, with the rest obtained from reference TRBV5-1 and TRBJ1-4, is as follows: KAGVTQTPRYLIKTRGQQVTLSCSPISGHRSVSWYQQTPGQGLQFLFEYFSETQRNKGNFPGRFSGRQFSNSRSEMNVSTLELGDSALYLCASSKDRGLEEKLFFGSGTQLSVL.

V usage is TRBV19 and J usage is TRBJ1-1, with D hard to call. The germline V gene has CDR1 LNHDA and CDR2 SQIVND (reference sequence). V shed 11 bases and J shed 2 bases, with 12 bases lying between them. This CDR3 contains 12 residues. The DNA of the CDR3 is TGTGCCTCCTTGGGCCCAAACACTGAAGCTTTCTTT. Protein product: CASLGPNTEAFF.

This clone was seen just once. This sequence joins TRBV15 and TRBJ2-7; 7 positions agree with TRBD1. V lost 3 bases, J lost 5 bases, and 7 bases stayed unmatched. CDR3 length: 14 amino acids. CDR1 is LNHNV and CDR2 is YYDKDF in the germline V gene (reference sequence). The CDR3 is CATSRFDRADEQYF. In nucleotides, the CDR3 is TGTGCCACCAGCAGGTTCGACAGGGCGGACGAGCAGTACTTC.

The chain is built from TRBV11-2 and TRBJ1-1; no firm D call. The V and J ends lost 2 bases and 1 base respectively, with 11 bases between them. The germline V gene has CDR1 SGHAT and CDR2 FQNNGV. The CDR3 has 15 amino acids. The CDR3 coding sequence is TGTGCCAGCAGCTTATTTGGGCTTAGGAACACTGAAGCTTTCTTT. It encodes CASSLFGLRNTEAFF.

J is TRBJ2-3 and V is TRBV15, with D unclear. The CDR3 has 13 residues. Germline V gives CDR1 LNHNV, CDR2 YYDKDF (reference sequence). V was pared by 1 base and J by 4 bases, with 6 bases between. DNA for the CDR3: TGTGCCACCAGCAGAGTCCCGGCAGATACGCAGTATTTT. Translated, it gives CATSRVPADTQYF.

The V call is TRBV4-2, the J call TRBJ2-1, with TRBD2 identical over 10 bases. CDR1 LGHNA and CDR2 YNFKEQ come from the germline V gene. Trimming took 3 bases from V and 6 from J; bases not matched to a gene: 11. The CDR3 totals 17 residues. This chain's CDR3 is CASSHDPSGGLLNEQFF. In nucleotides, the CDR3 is TGTGCCAGCAGCCATGACCCTAGCGGGGGACTCCTCAATGAGCAGTTCTTC.

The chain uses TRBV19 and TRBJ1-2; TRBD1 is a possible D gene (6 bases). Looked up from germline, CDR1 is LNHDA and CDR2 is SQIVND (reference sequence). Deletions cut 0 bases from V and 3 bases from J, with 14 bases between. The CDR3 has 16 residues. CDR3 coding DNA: TGTGCCAGTAGTATAGACCGACAGGCCTACTACTATGGCTACACCTTC. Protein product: CASSIDRQAYYYGYTF. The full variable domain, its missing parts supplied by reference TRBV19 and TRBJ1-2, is DGGITQSPKYLFRKEGQNVTLSCEQNLNHDAMYWYRQDPGQGLRLIYYSQIVNDFQKGDIAEGYSVSREKKESFPLTVTSAQKNPTAFYLCASSIDRQAYYYGYTFGSGTRLTVV.